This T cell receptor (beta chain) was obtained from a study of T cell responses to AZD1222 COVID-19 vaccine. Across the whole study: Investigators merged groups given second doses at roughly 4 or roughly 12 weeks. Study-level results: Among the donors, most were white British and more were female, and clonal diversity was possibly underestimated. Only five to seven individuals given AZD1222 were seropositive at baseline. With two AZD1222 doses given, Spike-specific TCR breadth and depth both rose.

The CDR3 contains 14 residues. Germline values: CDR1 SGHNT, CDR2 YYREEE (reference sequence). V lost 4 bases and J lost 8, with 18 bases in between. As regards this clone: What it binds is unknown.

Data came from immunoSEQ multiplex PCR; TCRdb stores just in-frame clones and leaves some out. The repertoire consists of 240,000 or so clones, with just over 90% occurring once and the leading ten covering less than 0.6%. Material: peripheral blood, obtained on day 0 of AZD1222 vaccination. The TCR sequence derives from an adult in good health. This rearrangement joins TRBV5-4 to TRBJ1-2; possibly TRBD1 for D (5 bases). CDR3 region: CASSPPVRGQGYTF. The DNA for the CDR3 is TGTGCCAGCAGCCCCCCTGTGAGGGGTCAAGGCTACACCTTC.